A selection of T cell receptor beta chains follows, all from one sample in a study of response to subunit inactivated influenza vaccine. Each CDR3 protein is one row after TCRdb ran MiXCR on the RT-PCR reads. The sample lists more than 400,000 distinct CDR3 sequences; about 7.2% were seen once. Sequencing was performed on PBMCs from blood, taken around 25 months after vaccination. The receptors come from a man between 45 and 75 years old who received an inactivated influenza vaccine. CDR3s include the opening cysteine and the closing phenylalanine or tryptophan. The D gene is left open where the match is weak. Expanded clones get a size class; other rows say once, few or many, or leave the size out.

J | size | V | D | CDR3 | DNA
TRBJ1-1 | few | TRBV5-1 | TRBD1 | CASNDRAENTEAFF | TGCGCCAGTAACGACAGGGCGGAGAACACTGAAGCTTTCTTT
TRBJ2-5 | . | TRBV27 | TRBD1 | CASSQLTGEETQYF | TGTGCCAGCAGTCAGCTCACAGGGGAAGAGACCCAGTACTTC
TRBJ2-1 | . | TRBV6-1 | TRBD1 | CASSTSGTGPYNEQFF | TGTGCCAGCAGCACTAGTGGGACAGGACCATACAATGAGCAGTTCTTC
TRBJ2-1 | . | TRBV30 | TRBD2 | CAWSYMGLAHEQFF | TGTGCCTGGAGTTATATGGGACTAGCGCATGAGCAGTTCTTC
TRBJ2-4 | . | TRBV6-1 | . | CASSPRGGWAKNIQYF | TGTGCCAGCAGCCCCCGTGGTGGCTGGGCTAAAAACATTCAGTACTTC
TRBJ2-5 | many | TRBV4-1 | . | CASSHTLSGAETQYF | TGCGCCAGCAGCCATACCCTTAGTGGGGCAGAGACCCAGTACTTC
TRBJ1-5 | . | TRBV20-1 | TRBD1 | CSARDRTSVQPQHF | TGCAGTGCACGGGACAGGACGTCAGTTCAGCCCCAGCATTTT
TRBJ1-5 | many | TRBV28 | . | CASSSRRGGPNQPQHF | TGTGCCAGCAGTTCCCGCAGGGGAGGCCCCAATCAGCCCCAGCATTTT
TRBJ2-1 | . | TRBV12-3/TRBV12-4 | . | CASSQGIYNEQFF | TGTGCCAGCAGCCAGGGGATCTACAATGAGCAGTTCTTC
TRBJ2-2 | . | TRBV24-1 | . | CATSDTADTGELFF | TGTGCCACCAGTGATACAGCCGACACCGGGGAGCTGTTTTTT
TRBJ2-5 | few | TRBV24-1 | . | CATSDILGGRYF | TGTGCCACCAGTGACATACTAGGAGGTCGGTACTTC
TRBJ2-3 | many | TRBV7-2 | . | CASSSYTDTQYF | TGTGCCAGCAGCTCCTACACAGATACGCAGTATTTT
TRBJ2-7 | many | TRBV28 | . | CASSLRGDYEQYF | TGTGCCAGCAGTTTACGCGGTGACTACGAGCAGTACTTC
TRBJ2-5 | . | TRBV4-1 | . | CASSPTGVPQETQYF | TGCGCCAGCAGCCCGACAGGTGTTCCCCAAGAGACCCAGTACTTC
TRBJ2-1 | many | TRBV7-2 | . | CASSLFREQFF | TGTGCCAGCAGCTTATTCCGCGAGCAGTTCTTC
TRBJ1-1 | few | TRBV10-3 | . | CAISESAGHNTEAFF | TGTGCCATCAGTGAGTCTGCGGGGCACAACACTGAAGCTTTCTTT
TRBJ1-6 | . | TRBV4-2 | TRBD1 | CASSQGGQGRSPLHF | TGTGCCAGCAGCCAAGGGGGACAGGGTCGTTCACCCCTCCACTTT
TRBJ2-1 | . | TRBV12-3/TRBV12-4 | . | CASSLVTDYNEQFF | TGTGCCAGCAGTTTAGTCACTGATTACAATGAGCAGTTCTTC
TRBJ2-5 | few | TRBV27 | TRBD2 | CASSWIAGAVETQYF | TGTGCCAGCAGTTGGATAGCGGGAGCGGTTGAGACCCAGTACTTC
TRBJ2-3 | many | TRBV5-1 | TRBD2 | CASSGGTSGGTDTQYF | TGCGCCAGCAGCGGGGGGACTAGCGGGGGCACAGATACGCAGTATTTT
TRBJ2-2 | few | TRBV7-7 | . | CASSTRGSSVVTNTGELFF | TGTGCTAGCAGCACTCGTGGGTCTAGCGTGGTAACGAACACCGGGGAGCTGTTTTTT
TRBJ2-7 | . | TRBV11-3 | . | CASSLGAIGQQYF | TGTGCCAGCAGCTTAGGAGCCATCGGTCAGCAGTACTTC
TRBJ1-5 | few | TRBV12-3/TRBV12-4 | TRBD1 | CASSPTGKLGSNQPQHF | TGTGCCAGCAGCCCGACAGGGAAATTAGGTAGCAATCAGCCCCAGCATTTT
TRBJ2-7 | . | TRBV15 | TRBD1 | CATSRAQGASGYEQYF | TGTGCCACCAGCAGAGCCCAGGGGGCCAGTGGTTACGAGCAGTACTTC
TRBJ2-7 | . | TRBV10-3 | . | CAIGSTYEQYF | TGTGCCATTGGTAGTACCTACGAGCAGTACTTC
TRBJ2-5 | . | TRBV20-1 | TRBD2 | CSAGPGSGSRAQYF | TGCAGTGCCGGACCGGGGAGCGGGAGCCGAGCCCAGTACTTC
TRBJ2-5 | many | TRBV20-1 | . | CSASRGGNQETQYF | TGCAGTGCTAGCCGAGGGGGTAACCAAGAGACCCAGTACTTC
TRBJ1-2 | many | TRBV9 | . | CAIFTASNYVSYTF | TGTGCCATTTTCACAGCCTCTAACTATGTTAGCTACACCTTC
TRBJ1-4 | few | TRBV19 | . | CASSIHGPPANEKLFF | TGTGCCAGTAGTATCCACGGACCACCAGCTAATGAAAAACTGTTTTTT
TRBJ2-3 | many | TRBV12-3/TRBV12-4 | TRBD2 | CASSPLVAGITDTQYF | TGTGCCAGCAGTCCTCTGGTAGCGGGAATCACAGATACGCAGTATTTT
TRBJ1-1 | . | TRBV6-2/TRBV6-3 | TRBD1 | CASSKRQGENTEAFF | TGTGCCAGCAGTAAGCGACAGGGAGAGAACACTGAAGCTTTCTTT
TRBJ2-7 | few | TRBV10-3 | TRBD1 | CAISGQGDYEQYF | TGTGCCATCAGTGGACAGGGCGACTACGAGCAGTACTTC
TRBJ2-2 | . | TRBV4-2 | TRBD1 | CASSPGQLTGELFF | TGTGCCAGCAGTCCGGGACAGCTCACCGGGGAGCTGTTTTTT
TRBJ2-3 | . | TRBV11-3 | . | CASSPDLGVDAGTQYF | TGTGCCAGCAGCCCGGACTTGGGGGTTGATGCTGGTACGCAGTATTTT
TRBJ2-5 | many | TRBV3-1 | TRBD2 | CASSLQTSGNKETQYF | TGTGCCAGCAGTCTCCAGACTAGCGGGAATAAGGAGACCCAGTACTTC
TRBJ1-2 | . | TRBV28 | TRBD1 | CASSLRSWDRRKFHYGYTF | TGTGCCAGCAGCTTACGAAGCTGGGACAGGAGAAAATTCCACTATGGCTACACCTTC
TRBJ2-7 | few | TRBV5-1 | TRBD2 | CASSWGLAGDISYEQYF | TGCGCCAGCAGCTGGGGACTAGCGGGAGACATCTCCTACGAGCAGTACTTC
TRBJ2-2 | . | TRBV20-1 | . | CSARQDLRANTGELFF | TGCAGTGCTAGACAGGACCTGAGGGCGAACACCGGGGAGCTGTTTTTT
TRBJ1-5 | many | TRBV30 | TRBD1 | CAWSVPGQQMPQHF | TGTGCCTGGAGTGTTCCGGGACAGCAAATGCCCCAGCATTTT
TRBJ2-1 | few | TRBV2 | TRBD1 | CASSDQGAYNEQFF | TGTGCCAGCAGTGACCAGGGGGCCTACAATGAGCAGTTCTTC